The 17 T cell receptor beta chains below all came from one sample that was sequenced in a study of blood T cell repertoires in COVID-19. Generated by immunoSEQ multiplex PCR, the TCRdb table keeps only in-frame clones and is missing some. The sample has more than 50,000 clones, approximately 90% seen once. The sample taken for sequencing was peripheral blood. The receptor source for this set is a woman aged 40 to 55 with active COVID-19.

In this sample, this clone turned up once. The J gene is TRBJ1-1, the V gene TRBV11-3; D is possibly TRBD1 (5 bases). CDR1 SGHNT and CDR2 YENEEA come from the germline V gene. V was trimmed by 4 bases and J by 1 base, leaving 10 bases between them. The CDR3 is made up of 14 amino acids. The CDR3 nucleotides are TGTGCCAGCAGCTCCCGCGGGGGGAACACTGAAGCTTTCTTT. Translation gives CASSSRGGNTEAFF.

This clone appeared once. V usage is TRBV7-3 and J usage is TRBJ2-1; 13 bases line up with TRBD2. From germline, CDR1 is SGHTA and CDR2 FQGTGA. The junction had 3 bases not matched to a gene; V was cut back by 3 bases and J by 7 bases. The CDR3 is 15 residues long. CDR3 amino acids: CASSFGLAGVNEQFF. CDR3 nucleotide sequence: TGTGCCAGCAGCTTCGGACTAGCGGGGGTTAATGAGCAGTTCTTC.

The J gene is TRBJ1-2, the V gene TRBV11-2; perhaps TRBD1 as D (5 bases). V shed 5 bases and J shed 4 bases, with 14 bases lying between them. CDR3 length: 14 residues. Germline lookup yields CDR1 SGHAT and CDR2 FQNNGV. CDR3: CASSTGLLSYGYTF. Written as DNA, the CDR3 is TGTGCCAGCAGCACGGGACTCCTAAGCTATGGCTACACCTTC.

The CDR3 nucleotides are TGTGCCAGCTCACCGGGACTAGCGGGGGGAAATGGAGCGCAGTTCTTC. It specifies CASSPGLAGGNGAQFF. V gene TRBV18 combines with J gene TRBJ2-1, with 15 bases fitting TRBD2. Trimming cost V 3 bases and J 12 bases; bases outside gene matches: 9. CDR1 KGHSH and CDR2 LQKENI come from the germline V gene. The CDR3 is made up of 16 amino acids.

This chain uses TRBV4-2 with TRBJ2-5; D may be TRBD2 (5 bases). The V end lost 0 bases, the J end lost 5 bases, and 10 bases lay between the germline ends. Germline assignment: CDR1 LGHNA and CDR2 YNFKEQ. The CDR3 is made up of 14 amino acids. The CDR3 here is CASSQEPGWETQYF. The CDR3 bases are TGTGCCAGCAGCCAAGAGCCGGGGTGGGAGACCCAGTACTTC.

This clone was observed a single time. The rearrangement uses TRBV3-1 (or the pseudogene TRBV3-2) and TRBJ1-2, with D perhaps matching TRBD1 (5 bases). This CDR3 has 13 amino acids. Germline CDR1 is LGHDT and CDR2 is YNNKEL (reference sequence). Trimming left V 1 base short and J 4 bases short, with 7 bases between. CDR3 sequence reads: CASSQAGGYGYTF. CDR3 nucleotide sequence: TGTGCCAGCAGCCAAGCCGGGGGCTATGGCTACACCTTC.

V and J are TRBV15 and TRBJ1-6; perhaps TRBD1 as D (5 bases). The CDR3 loop spans 14 amino acids. Trimming shortened V by 2 bases and J by 6 bases, and 8 bases separated the two germline ends. Germline V gene lookup returns CDR1 LNHNV and CDR2 YYDKDF (reference sequence). DNA of the CDR3: TGTGCCACCAGCAGAATCCAGGGTAATTCACCCCTCCACTTT. Translating gives CATSRIQGNSPLHF. The full variable domain, in which reference TRBV15 and TRBJ1-6 provide the parts outside the CDR3, is DAMVIQNPRYQVTQFGKPVTLSCSQTLNHNVMYWYQQKSSQAPKLLFHYYDKDFNNEADTPDNFQSRRPNTSFCFLDIRSPGLGDTAMYLCATSRIQGNSPLHFGNGTRLTVT.

This chain links TRBV5-6 with TRBJ1-2; D not certain. This CDR3 comprises 16 residues. Trimming shortened V by 4 bases and J by 1 base, and 17 bases separated the two germline ends. Germline assignment: CDR1 SGHDT and CDR2 YYEEEE. The DNA of the CDR3 is TGTGCCAGCAGCATGGGAGGCGGGTGGTATAACTATGGCTACACCTTC. Translation gives CASSMGGGWYNYGYTF.

This clone was seen only once. The rearrangement joins TRBV15 to TRBJ1-1; 9 bases line up with TRBD1. With 1 base clipped from V and 6 bases from J, the junction kept 3 bases outside the gene matches. Germline assignment: CDR1 LNHNV and CDR2 YYDKDF (reference sequence). This CDR3 region has 14 residues. The DNA of the CDR3 is TGTGCCACCAGCAGAGCCCGGACAGGGGCTGAAGCTTTCTTT. This gives the protein CATSRARTGAEAFF.

The gene calls are TRBV6-1 and TRBJ1-1; 8 bases map to TRBD1. With 2 bases clipped from V and 5 bases from J, the junction kept 16 bases outside the gene matches. The CDR3 is made up of 18 amino acids. Per germline, CDR1 MNHNS and CDR2 SASEGT. CDR3 region: CASSELRGRGLYWTEAFF. The CDR3, as DNA: TGTGCCAGCAGTGAACTCCGAGGCAGGGGGCTTTATTGGACTGAAGCTTTCTTT.

The J gene is TRBJ1-1, the V gene TRBV30, with D unresolved. The CDR3 contains 13 residues. V shed 4 bases and J shed 1 base, with 10 bases lying between them. Germline V lookup: CDR1 GTSNPN, CDR2 SVGIG (reference sequence). The CDR3 DNA reads as TGTGCCTGGACTGGGCAGGCGAACACTGAAGCTTTCTTT. This sequence encodes CAWTGQANTEAFF.

V usage is TRBV6-9 and J usage is TRBJ1-5, with 8 bases matching TRBD1. Looked up from germline, CDR1 is MNHGY and CDR2 is SVAAGI. The ends lost 4 bases at V and 1 base at J; junction bases unmatched: 6. This CDR3 is 16 amino acids long. DNA of the CDR3: TGTGCCAGCAGTTCGATCAGGGGGCCAAGCAATCAGCCCCAGCATTTT. Residues: CASSSIRGPSNQPQHF.

This clone was counted once. The V call is TRBV9, the J call TRBJ1-4; tentatively, D is TRBD1 (5 bases). The germline gives CDR1 SGDLS, CDR2 YYNGEE. Trimming removed 2 bases from V and 3 bases from J, with 11 bases in between. The length of the CDR3 is 15 residues. CDR3 sequence: CASSVLDSANEKLFF. The CDR3 region has the DNA TGTGCCAGCAGCGTTCTAGACAGCGCTAATGAAAAACTGTTTTTT. Variable domain in full (rest from reference TRBV9 and TRBJ1-4): DSGVTQTPKHLITATGQRVTLRCSPRSGDLSVYWYQQSLDQGLQFLIQYYNGEERAKGNILERFSAQQFPDLHSELNLSSLELGDSALYFCASSVLDSANEKLFFGSGTQLSVL.

The chain joins TRBV5-5 to TRBJ2-6, with 11 bases fitting TRBD2. CDR1 and CDR2 from the germline V gene are SGHKS and YYEKEE (reference sequence). After removal of 3 bases from V and 0 bases from J, the junction contained 5 bases not matched to a gene. This CDR3 region has 18 residues. In nucleotides, the CDR3 is TGTGCCAGCAGCTCGCTAGCGGGGGGTAACTCTGGGGCCAACGTCCTGACTTTC. It is translated as CASSSLAGGNSGANVLTF.

The chain links TRBV11-3 to TRBJ2-1, with D unclear. Germline V gene data show CDR1 as SGHNT and CDR2 as YENEEA. The CDR3 sequence is 13 residues long. Trimming took 5 bases from V and 9 from J, leaving 14 bases between them. The CDR3 region is CASSRDYYGEQFF. For the CDR3, the DNA is TGTGCCAGCAGCAGAGATTACTACGGTGAGCAGTTCTTC.

The count of this clone is one. V is TRBV6-5 and J is TRBJ2-5; D is unresolved. Germline V lookup: CDR1 MNHEY, CDR2 SVGAGI. The CDR3 extends over 15 amino acids. The V and J ends lost 5 bases and 5 bases respectively, with 18 bases between them. CDR3 sequence: CASSPRLTLGETQYF. The CDR3 DNA follows: TGTGCCAGCAGTCCCCGACTCACACTCGGGGAGACCCAGTACTTC.

V gene TRBV7-2 combines with J gene TRBJ2-2; 14 bases fit TRBD2. Germline V CDR1 and CDR2: SGHTA, FQGNSA. J lost 3 bases, V lost 5 bases, and 5 bases had no gene match. The CDR3 has 17 residues. The DNA of the CDR3 is TGTGCCAGCAGCAGGACTAGCGGGGGGACGTACACCGGGGAGCTGTTTTTT. Protein sequence: CASSRTSGGTYTGELFF.